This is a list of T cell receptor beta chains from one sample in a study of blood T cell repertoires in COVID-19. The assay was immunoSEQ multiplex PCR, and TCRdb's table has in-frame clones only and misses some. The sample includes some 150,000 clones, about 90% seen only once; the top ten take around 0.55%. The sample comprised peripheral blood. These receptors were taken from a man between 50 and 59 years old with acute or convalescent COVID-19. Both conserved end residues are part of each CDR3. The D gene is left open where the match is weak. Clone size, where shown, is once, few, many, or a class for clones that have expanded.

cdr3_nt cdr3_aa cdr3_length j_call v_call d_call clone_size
TGTGCCAGCAGCTCAGCACCCGGGACTAGCGGACTGAGCTCCTACAATGAGCAGTTCTTC CASSSAPGTSGLSSYNEQFF 20 TRBJ2-1 TRBV7-2 TRBD2 NA
TGTGCCAGCAGTCCCAGGACTAGCGGGAGACAGGATGAGCAGTTCTTC CASSPRTSGRQDEQFF 16 TRBJ2-1 TRBV25-1 TRBD2 NA
TGTGCCAGTAGTGTCCTAGCGGTCCCCCTTCTTGGCGAGCAGTTCTTC CASSVLAVPLLGEQFF 16 TRBJ2-1 TRBV19 TRBD2 once
TGTGCCAGCAACCCGGGGGGGACAGATACGCAGTATTTT CASNPGGTDTQYF 13 TRBJ2-3 TRBV9 TRBD2 NA
TGTGCCAGCAGCTCGGGACTAGCGGGGCCCAAATCCTACAATGAGCAGTTCTTC CASSSGLAGPKSYNEQFF 18 TRBJ2-1 TRBV11-2 TRBD2 NA
TGCAGCGTTGAAATAGCGGGAGGCTACGAGCAGTACTTC CSVEIAGGYEQYF 13 TRBJ2-7 TRBV29-1 TRBD2 NA
TGTGCCAGTAGTAACAGCTACAATCAGCCCCAGCATTTT CASSNSYNQPQHF 13 TRBJ1-5 TRBV19 NA NA
TGTGCCAGCAAGTGGGCTGGGAATCAGCCCCAGCATTTT CASKWAGNQPQHF 13 TRBJ1-5 TRBV19 NA NA
TGTGCCAGCAGCGTAGGCAGGACTAGCGGGGGGGCGAACAATGAGCAGTTCTTC CASSVGRTSGGANNEQFF 18 TRBJ2-1 TRBV9 TRBD2 NA
TGTGCCAGCACCGACGACAGGATAGCTAACTATGGCTACACCTTC CASTDDRIANYGYTF 15 TRBJ1-2 TRBV2 NA NA
TGTGCCAGCAGCGGGCTTCCCGGGAGCGCTCCCGATACGCAGTATTTT CASSGLPGSAPDTQYF 16 TRBJ2-3 TRBV7-8 NA NA
TGTGCCAGTAGCGCGACAGGGTACACCGGGGAGCTGTTTTTT CASSATGYTGELFF 14 TRBJ2-2 TRBV19 TRBD1 NA
TGTGCCAGCAGCCCGAGGGAGAGGCTAGGTGGCGAGCAGTTCTTC CASSPRERLGGEQFF 15 TRBJ2-1 TRBV7-9 NA NA
TGTGCCAGCAGTTCACGTTGGGGGACAGATGTCTATGGCTACACCTTC CASSSRWGTDVYGYTF 16 TRBJ1-2 TRBV7-8 TRBD1 NA
TGTGCTAGTGGTTCCTCCAGGGGGTCCAACTATGGCTACACCTTC CASGSSRGSNYGYTF 15 TRBJ1-2 TRBV12-5 TRBD1 NA
TGTGCCAGTAGTAACGGCCGGGGACTCGGATACGAGCAGTACTTC CASSNGRGLGYEQYF 15 TRBJ2-7 TRBV19 NA NA
TGTGCCAGCAGCCAAGGGCTAGCGGGAGTTTCCGGGGAGCTGTTTTTT CASSQGLAGVSGELFF 16 TRBJ2-2 TRBV3-1/TRBV3-2 TRBD2 NA
TGTGCCAGCAGCCGCCGGGACGAGCAGTACTTC CASSRRDEQYF 11 TRBJ2-7 TRBV11-2 NA once
TGTGCCAGCAGCCCCGCCGGCACGGGTGGAAGTGGCTACACCTTC CASSPAGTGGSGYTF 15 TRBJ1-2 TRBV7-9 NA NA
TGTGCCAGTAGCACTGCTTCTATGTCCCAGTACTTC CASSTASMSQYF 12 TRBJ2-5 TRBV19 NA once
TGTGCCAGCAGTCGCACGTGGACAGGGGGCGTATCCAAAAACATTCAGTACTTC CASSRTWTGGVSKNIQYF 18 TRBJ2-4 TRBV6-2/TRBV6-3 TRBD1 once
TGTGCCAGCAGCACCTTGACAAGCCTATACAATGAGCAGTTCTTC CASSTLTSLYNEQFF 15 TRBJ2-1 TRBV7-2 NA NA
TGTGCCAGCAGCGCGGTTTTTGGTATGCGCACCTTC CASSAVFGMRTF 12 TRBJ1-2 TRBV27 NA NA
TGCAGCGTTAGGACCGGGACTTACTCCTACGAGCAGTACTTC CSVRTGTYSYEQYF 14 TRBJ2-7 TRBV29-1 NA NA
TGTGCCACCAGTACCTCGGCAGGGTTTGATGGCTACACCTTC CATSTSAGFDGYTF 14 TRBJ1-2 TRBV15 NA NA
TGTGCCAGCAGCCTAAATGCAGCGGGAAAGGCGTACGAGCAGTACTTC CASSLNAAGKAYEQYF 16 TRBJ2-7 TRBV28 TRBD2 NA
TGTGCCAGCAGTGTCGGTCAGGGCTATGGCTACACCTTC CASSVGQGYGYTF 13 TRBJ1-2 TRBV2 NA NA
TGTGCCACCTTCGGGGGCGGGAGGACAGATACGCAGTATTTT CATFGGGRTDTQYF 14 TRBJ2-3 TRBV5-4 TRBD2 NA
TGCGCCAGCAGCTCTCTAGCGGGAGAGGGAGAGCAGTACTTC CASSSLAGEGEQYF 14 TRBJ2-7 TRBV5-1 TRBD2 NA
TGTGCCAGCAGGGACAGGGAAGTGGGTGAAGCTTTCTTT CASRDREVGEAFF 13 TRBJ1-1 TRBV27 TRBD1 NA
TGTGCCAGCAGCCAAGACAGGCAGAACTCTGGAAACACCATATATTTT CASSQDRQNSGNTIYF 16 TRBJ1-3 TRBV4-2 NA few
TGTGCCAGCTCACCACTAGGTGGGGGCGGCAATCAGCCCCAGCATTTT CASSPLGGGGNQPQHF 16 TRBJ1-5 TRBV18 NA NA
TGTGCCATCAGTTGGGACAGCATGAATTCCGGAAACACCATATATTTT CAISWDSMNSGNTIYF 16 TRBJ1-3 TRBV10-3 TRBD1 few
TGTGCCAGCAGCCAACATGTCTCGGCGGGAGGTGGGGAGCAGTACTTC CASSQHVSAGGGEQYF 16 TRBJ2-7 TRBV3-1/TRBV3-2 TRBD2 once
TGTGCCAGTAGTCTCCAGAGGACTAGCGGCTCCTACAATGAGCAGTTCTTC CASSLQRTSGSYNEQFF 17 TRBJ2-1 TRBV19 TRBD2 NA
TGTGCCAGCAGCTTGGGTCAGGGGGGTACTGAAGCTTTCTTT CASSLGQGGTEAFF 14 TRBJ1-1 TRBV5-4 TRBD1 NA
TGTGCCAGTAGTACAGGGGCGGGAAAACTGTTTTTT CASSTGAGKLFF 12 TRBJ1-4 TRBV19 NA NA
TGTGCCAGCAGTTTAGGACAGAACTACGAGCAGTACTTC CASSLGQNYEQYF 13 TRBJ2-7 TRBV27 NA NA
TGTGCCAGCTCGGGGGGACTAGCGGTCTACAATGAGCAGTTCTTC CASSGGLAVYNEQFF 15 TRBJ2-1 TRBV18 TRBD2 NA
TGTGCCAGCAGCTTAGAATTCTCTGACACTGAAGCTTTCTTT CASSLEFSDTEAFF 14 TRBJ1-1 TRBV11-2 NA NA
TGTGCCTGGAGTGCGGGGGGGGGAAATTCACCCCTCCACTTT CAWSAGGGNSPLHF 14 TRBJ1-6 TRBV30 NA once
TGTGCCAGCAGCCAACCTGGGACAGGCGTTGGCTACACCTTC CASSQPGTGVGYTF 14 TRBJ1-2 TRBV3-1/TRBV3-2 TRBD1 NA
TGTGCCTGGAGTGACGGACTAGTCTACAATGAGCAGTTCTTC CAWSDGLVYNEQFF 14 TRBJ2-1 TRBV30 TRBD2 NA
TGTGCCAGCAGCTTAACTCGCAGGGGGCTAAGCAATCAGCCCCAGCATTTT CASSLTRRGLSNQPQHF 17 TRBJ1-5 TRBV11-2 TRBD1 NA
TGTGCCAGCATGCCAACAAGGGGGCTGGCTAATGAAAAACTGTTTTTT CASMPTRGLANEKLFF 16 TRBJ1-4 TRBV28 TRBD1 NA
TGTGCCATCAGCCCGGGACTAGCAGGGGATACGCAGTATTTT CAISPGLAGDTQYF 14 TRBJ2-3 TRBV10-3 TRBD2 NA
TGTGCCAGCAGCTTAACGCGGGTTGGGACAGGGCGGAACACCGGGGAGCTGTTTTTT CASSLTRVGTGRNTGELFF 19 TRBJ2-2 TRBV7-3 TRBD1 NA
TGTGCCAGCAGTACTAGTTTCCCCTACAATGAGCAGTTCTTC CASSTSFPYNEQFF 14 TRBJ2-1 TRBV3-1/TRBV3-2 NA NA
TGTGCCAGCAGCTTTGACCCTAGCGGGAGCGGATCCTACGAGCAGTACTTC CASSFDPSGSGSYEQYF 17 TRBJ2-7 TRBV12-1 NA NA
TGTGCCAGCAGTTCCCAAGGTGGGCAGATCGTGAGTGGCTACACCTTC CASSSQGGQIVSGYTF 16 TRBJ1-2 TRBV27 NA NA
TGTGCCAGCTCACCTCGGAGCGGGGGGCCAGGAGAGACCCAGTACTTC CASSPRSGGPGETQYF 16 TRBJ2-5 TRBV18 TRBD2 NA
TGTGCCAGCAGTTACTCTGACAGGGGGAATGAGCAGTTCTTC CASSYSDRGNEQFF 14 TRBJ2-1 TRBV6-5 TRBD1 NA
TGTGCCAGCAGCTTAGTTAGTAGGGACAGGCCCCTCCACTTT CASSLVSRDRPLHF 14 TRBJ1-6 TRBV7-2 TRBD1 NA